The 19 T cell receptor beta chains reported below all come from one sample, sequenced in a study of immune cell composition in non-small cell lung cancer. Normal lung was sampled as far from the tumour as possible, at least 3 cm. Sequencing was performed with immunoSEQ multiplex PCR; in TCRdb, only in-frame clones are kept and a portion is missing. The sample shows around 10,000 clones, 60% to 85% of them seen only once. Sequencing input: non-adjacent lung tissue. The receptors derive from a human donor with non-small cell lung cancer.

The J gene is TRBJ2-3, the V gene TRBV7-3; 9 nucleotides align to TRBD2. Germline lookup yields CDR1 SGHTA and CDR2 FQGTGA. The CDR3 runs 17 residues. V was pared by 1 base and J by 2 bases, with 7 bases of the junction left unmatched. The DNA for the CDR3 is TGTGCCAGCAGCTTAAGGGGTTGGACTAGCGACACAGATACGCAGTATTTT. This translates into CASSLRGWTSDTDTQYF.

The chain employs TRBV10-1 and TRBJ2-2; TRBD1 aligns across 8 bases. The CDR3 consists of 15 residues. Germline CDR1 is WNHNN and CDR2 is SYGVQD (reference sequence). V lost 5 bases to trimming and J lost 1 base; unmatched junction nucleotides: 3. In nucleotides, the CDR3 is TGCGCCAGCAGTCCAGGGGGCTTGAACACCGGGGAGCTGTTTTTT. Translation: CASSPGGLNTGELFF.

The gene calls are TRBV28 and TRBJ2-2; TRBD1 matches at 9 bases. Germline assignment: CDR1 MDHEN and CDR2 SYDVKM. V gave up 5 bases and J gave up 5 bases; unmatched junction bases: 9. There are 16 residues in the CDR3. CDR3 in amino acids: CASSRPGQGTTGELFF. The CDR3 DNA reads as TGTGCCAGCAGTCGGCCGGGACAGGGAACGACCGGGGAGCTGTTTTTT. The full variable domain, with the rest looked up from reference TRBV28 and TRBJ2-2, is DVKVTQSSRYLVKRTGEKVFLECVQDMDHENMFWYRQDPGLGLRLIYFSYDVKMKEKGDIPEGYSVSREKKERFSLILESASTNQTSMYLCASSRPGQGTTGELFFGEGSRLTVL.

The chain has TRBV19 and TRBJ1-4; no definite D call. Germline V gene lookup returns CDR1 LNHDA and CDR2 SQIVND (reference sequence). This CDR3 region has 17 residues. The V end lost 9 bases, the J end lost 0 bases, and 20 bases lay between the germline ends. In DNA form, the CDR3 reads TGTGCCAGCGAGGAAACTGGAGCTTTACCAACTAATGAAAAACTGTTTTTT. Translating gives CASEETGALPTNEKLFF.

A few counts support this clone. The V call is TRBV5-6, the J call TRBJ2-1, with 8 nucleotides matching TRBD2. Trimming cost V 10 bases and J 2 bases; bases outside gene matches: 11. Germline assignment: CDR1 SGHDT and CDR2 YYEEEE. This CDR3 is built from 15 residues. The CDR3 DNA follows: TGTGCCTCCCAAAGACCGGGAGGGCCCTACAATGAGCAGTTCTTC. Protein sequence: CASQRPGGPYNEQFF.

The gene calls are TRBV20-1 and TRBJ1-2, with D hard to call. V was clipped by 8 bases and J by 2 bases, with 9 bases between them. CDR1 is DFQATT, CDR2 SNEGSKA, per germline (reference sequence). The length of the CDR3 is 11 residues. The CDR3 is CSSVSNYGYTF. In DNA form, the CDR3 reads TGCAGTTCAGTGAGCAACTATGGCTACACCTTC.

This rearrangement joins TRBV11-2 to TRBJ1-1; D unresolved. This CDR3 spans 13 amino acids. Germline V gives CDR1 SGHAT, CDR2 FQNNGV. Deletions cut 3 bases from V and 6 bases from J, with 11 bases between. CDR3 sequence: CASSLGGLAEAFF. CDR3 DNA: TGTGCCAGCAGCTTGGGTGGGCTGGCTGAAGCTTTCTTT. Combining the CDR3 with reference TRBV11-2 and TRBJ1-1 gives the whole variable domain EAGVAQSPRYKIIEKRQSVAFWCNPISGHATLYWYQQILGQGPKLLIQFQNNGVVDDSQLPKDRFSAERLKGVDSTLKIQPAKLEDSAVYLCASSLGGLAEAFFGQGTRLTVV.

The chain carries TRBV2 and TRBJ1-1; no firm D call. V shed 7 bases and J shed 4 bases, with 16 bases lying between them. The germline gives CDR1 SNHLY, CDR2 FYNNEI. This CDR3 spans 14 amino acids. The CDR3 protein is CASTLGRSSTEAFF. For the CDR3, the DNA is TGTGCCAGCACCTTGGGAAGGTCGAGCACTGAAGCTTTCTTT.

The chain links TRBV7-3 to TRBJ2-1; perhaps TRBD1 as D (6 bases). The CDR3 is 15 amino acids. Germline assignment: CDR1 SGHTA and CDR2 FQGTGA. The V end was cut by 3 bases, the J end by 8 bases, with 17 bases between. CDR3 sequence reads: CASSLGTGMTDEQFF. The CDR3 bases are TGTGCCAGCAGCTTGGGCACAGGGATGACGGATGAGCAGTTCTTC.

V gene TRBV4-2 combines with J gene TRBJ2-1; no firm D call. Trimming took 0 bases from V and 4 from J, leaving 10 bases between them. In germline, CDR1 is LGHNA, CDR2 YNFKEQ. The CDR3 runs 15 residues. The CDR3 sequence: CASSQESSRYNEQFF. CDR3 in DNA: TGTGCCAGCAGCCAAGAATCGAGCAGGTACAATGAGCAGTTCTTC.

This chain uses TRBV19 with TRBJ2-1; D may correspond to TRBD1 or TRBD2 (6 bases each). Per germline, CDR1 LNHDA and CDR2 SQIVND (reference sequence). The CDR3 has 14 amino acids. V lost 11 bases, J lost 4 bases, and 18 bases lay in between. The CDR3 DNA reads TGTGCCTCTCGAAGGGGGGAACCTTACAATGAGCAGTTCTTC. Protein: CASRRGEPYNEQFF. Drawing the rest from reference TRBV19 and TRBJ2-1, the complete variable domain is DGGITQSPKYLFRKEGQNVTLSCEQNLNHDAMYWYRQDPGQGLRLIYYSQIVNDFQKGDIAEGYSVSREKKESFPLTVTSAQKNPTAFYLCASRRGEPYNEQFFGPGTRLTVL.

V usage is TRBV6-5 and J usage is TRBJ2-7; D assignment may be TRBD1 or TRBD2 (5 bases each). Germline V gives CDR1 MNHEY, CDR2 SVGAGI. This CDR3 region has 14 residues. V shed 6 bases and J shed 2 bases, with 14 bases lying between them. The CDR3 nucleotides read TGTGCCAGCAGCCTCGGGACCCGAGCCTACGAGCAGTACTTC. Residues: CASSLGTRAYEQYF.

A few counts support this clone. The chain recombines TRBV20-1 with TRBJ2-1; no reliable D call. The CDR3 runs 11 residues. Per the germline V gene, CDR1 is DFQATT and CDR2 is SNEGSKA (reference sequence). Trimming left V 2 bases short and J 3 bases short, with 2 bases between. CDR3 in DNA: TGCAGTGCTAGAAGCTACAATGAGCAGTTCTTC. Residues: CSARSYNEQFF.

This sequence joins TRBV5-1 and TRBJ2-1, with D unclear. The CDR3 is made up of 14 amino acids. Trimming removed 0 bases at V and 7 bases at J, with 11 bases between. Looked up from germline, CDR1 is SGHRS and CDR2 is YFSETQ. The CDR3 region is CASSLGAGSNEQFF. CDR3 nucleotide sequence: TGCGCCAGCAGCTTGGGCGCTGGATCTAATGAGCAGTTCTTC.

The chain links TRBV28 to TRBJ1-2, with 7 nucleotides matching TRBD1. The V and J ends lost 3 bases and 0 bases, in that order; junction bases with no gene match: 1. CDR3 size: 14 residues. CDR1 MDHEN and CDR2 SYDVKM come from the germline V gene. In nucleotides, the CDR3 is TGTGCCAGCAGTTTGGACAGGTCTAACTATGGCTACACCTTC. Its protein product is CASSLDRSNYGYTF.

The CDR3 region is CASSVGGGELFF. In DNA form, the CDR3 reads TGTGCCAGCAGCGTAGGCGGCGGGGAGCTGTTTTTT. The chain joins TRBV9 to TRBJ2-2; no reliable D call. The CDR3 totals 12 residues. Germline V CDR1 and CDR2: SGDLS, YYNGEE. V was trimmed by 0 bases and J by 7 bases, leaving 4 bases between them.

The chain is built from TRBV4-2 and TRBJ2-5; 9 bases match TRBD1. This CDR3 contains 15 residues. CDR1 is LGHNA and CDR2 is YNFKEQ in the germline V gene. The V gene end was trimmed by 1 base and the J gene end by 2 bases; junction bases not matched to a gene: 2. Here the CDR3 DNA reads TGTGCCAGCAGCCAAGTGGACAGGGGTCAAGAGACCCAGTACTTC. Amino acids: CASSQVDRGQETQYF.

This chain connects TRBV4-2 to TRBJ2-7, with 7 bases aligning to TRBD2. The trim removed 4 bases at V and 3 bases at J, leaving 9 bases unmatched. Germline-derived CDR1 and CDR2 are LGHNA and YNFKEQ. The CDR3 totals 15 residues. The CDR3 DNA sequence: TGTGCCAGCAGCCGCAGTATGGGGGGGGACTACGAGCAGTACTTC. Its translation is CASSRSMGGDYEQYF.

The chain links TRBV14 to TRBJ1-2, with D uncertain. The germline V and J ends were trimmed by 1 base and 4 bases, with 7 bases remaining between them. Germline lookup yields CDR1 SGHDN and CDR2 FVKESK. The CDR3 covers 13 residues. The CDR3, as DNA: TGTGCCAGCAGCCAAGGGGTCTTCTATGGCTACACCTTC. Its protein product is CASSQGVFYGYTF.